This T cell receptor beta chain was captured by sequencing in a study of cytomegalovirus exposure and HLA in healthy donors. Looking at the study overall: The approximately 710 first-cohort repertoires and the roughly 120 validation repertoires shared the same platform, a later analysis reported. General study points: Cytomegalovirus association was assigned to around 150 TCR beta chains. Reports described diagnosis of cytomegalovirus status by the classifier as highly specific and sensitive.

About this clone itself: What it recognizes is unknown.

Separate from the roughly 670-subject first cohort, the roughly 120-subject validation cohort was the one that the donors belonged to. The protocol was immunoSEQ multiplex PCR, while the TCRdb copy is restricted to in-frame clones and leaves out a portion. Altogether approximately 180,000 clones are present, approximately 86% being singletons, with the ten largest covering 2% to 3%. This clonotype originated in a man aged 18 to 29 in good health and CMV-seropositive. Sequenced: PBMCs.

This chain's CDR3 is CASSGADRVGSEAFF. The CDR3 DNA reads TGTGCCAGCAGCGGGGCAGACAGGGTCGGGTCTGAAGCTTTCTTT. The J gene is TRBJ1-1, the V gene TRBV9, with 7 positions matching TRBD1. The CDR3 runs 15 residues. J lost 6 bases, V lost 3 bases, and 11 bases had no gene match. Germline lookup yields CDR1 SGDLS and CDR2 YYNGEE.